These 31 T cell receptor beta chains came from one sample sequenced in a study of cytomegalovirus exposure and HLA in healthy donors. This PCR relied on a set of 60 Vbeta primers and 13 Jbeta primers. Clones were read by immunoSEQ multiplex PCR, and TCRdb kept only the in-frame ones, dropping some. The listing contains roughly 200,000 clones. Source material: PBMCs. The receptors originated from a man between 25 and 39 years old in good health and CMV-seronegative.

The rearrangement joins TRBV11-2 to TRBJ1-1; the D gene is possibly TRBD1 (6 bases). CDR1 SGHAT and CDR2 FQNNGV come from the germline V gene. This CDR3 has 13 residues. V was trimmed by 7 bases and J by 5 bases, leaving 14 bases between them. The CDR3, as DNA: TGTGCCAGCATGGCCGGGACACCGACTGAAGCTTTCTTT. It yields the protein CASMAGTPTEAFF.

The genes are TRBV2 and TRBJ1-5, with D maybe TRBD1 (5 bases). The CDR3 is 15 residues long. Germline CDR1 SNHLY, CDR2 FYNNEI. V lost 6 bases and J lost 2, with 14 bases in between. DNA of the CDR3: TGTGCCAGCAGAGCGACAGAATGGGGCAATCAGCCCCAGCATTTT. Its translation is CASRATEWGNQPQHF.

V and J are TRBV4-1 and TRBJ2-2; possibly TRBD1 for D (5 bases). This CDR3 spans 17 amino acids. Per germline, CDR1 MGHRA and CDR2 YSYEKL. V was pared by 1 base and J by 0 bases, with 12 bases between. The CDR3 DNA sequence: TGCGCCAGCAGCCAAGTCGCCAGACAGCCGAACACCGGGGAGCTGTTTTTT. It encodes CASSQVARQPNTGELFF.

The chain combines TRBV30 with TRBJ2-7; TRBD1 agrees at 8 bases. Germline V gives CDR1 GTSNPN, CDR2 SVGIG (reference sequence). V shed 5 bases and J 2 bases; nucleotides not matched to a gene: 8. This CDR3 is built from 14 residues. The CDR3 sequence is CAWSSGTGAYEQYF. The CDR3 DNA reads TGTGCCTGGTCCTCCGGGACAGGAGCCTACGAGCAGTACTTC.

This chain uses TRBV7-2 with TRBJ2-5; TRBD1 agrees at 11 bases. Per the germline V gene, CDR1 is SGHTA and CDR2 is FQGNSA. Trimming cost V 2 bases and J 5 bases; bases outside gene matches: 13. The CDR3 contains 18 residues. CDR3 loop: CASSLSVAWTGGRETQYF. The CDR3 DNA follows: TGTGCCAGCAGCTTATCTGTGGCTTGGACAGGGGGCAGGGAGACCCAGTACTTC. Filled out from reference TRBV7-2 and TRBJ2-5, the complete variable domain reads GAGVSQSPSNKVTEKGKDVELRCDPISGHTALYWYRQSLGQGLEFLIYFQGNSAPDKSGLPSDRFSAERTGGSVSTLTIQRTQQEDSAVYLCASSLSVAWTGGRETQYFGPGTRLLVL.

V is TRBV4-1 and J is TRBJ1-2, with D tentatively TRBD1 (5 bases). The germline CDR1 and CDR2 sequences are MGHRA and YSYEKL. Trimming shortened V by 0 bases and J by 6 bases, and 14 bases separated the two germline ends. The CDR3 sequence is 15 residues long. The CDR3 region has the DNA TGCGCCAGCAGCCAAGAGGGCAGGGATGGAGATGGCTACACCTTC. The encoded protein is CASSQEGRDGDGYTF.

The J gene is TRBJ2-7, the V gene TRBV7-2; a weak D match, TRBD2 (6 bases). This CDR3 contains 16 residues. Germline lookup yields CDR1 SGHTA and CDR2 FQGNSA. The V end lost 5 bases, the J end lost 7 bases, and 24 bases lay between the germline ends. CDR3 residues: CASSPRTTDLYTEQYF. The CDR3 DNA reads TGTGCCAGCAGCCCCCGGACTACCGACCTTTACACAGAGCAGTACTTC.

The chain has TRBV6-1 and TRBJ1-1; 8 bases align to TRBD1. The CDR3 covers 13 residues. V lost 8 bases and J lost 1; bases outside the gene matches: 3. The germline CDR1 and CDR2 sequences are MNHNS and SASEGT. CDR3 residues: CASVRGPNTEAFF. In DNA, the CDR3 is TGTGCCAGCGTCAGGGGGCCGAACACTGAAGCTTTCTTT.

The chain combines TRBV5-1 with TRBJ2-1, with TRBD1 matching 7 bases. Trimming removed 4 bases from V and 7 bases from J; junction bases left unmatched: 2. The CDR3 runs to 12 residues. The germline V gene encodes CDR1 SGHRS and CDR2 YFSETQ. The CDR3 region has the DNA TGCGCCAGCAGCGAACAGGGGAATGAGCAGTTCTTC. Its translation: CASSEQGNEQFF.

The V gene is TRBV18, the J gene TRBJ2-1; D gene unclear. CDR3 length: 9 amino acids. V was clipped by 8 bases and J by 15 bases, with 11 bases between them. Per germline, CDR1 KGHSH and CDR2 LQKENI. The CDR3, as DNA: TGTGCCAGCCCCCTAAGTGGGTTCTTC. Amino acid sequence: CASPLSGFF.

The chain links TRBV29-1 to TRBJ1-2; TRBD1 agrees at 8 bases. The J segment lost 2 bases and the V segment lost 7 bases, leaving 6 bases of the junction unmatched. The CDR3 has 13 residues. Germline-derived CDR1 and CDR2 are SQVTM and ANQGSEA. The DNA for the CDR3 is TGCAGCGGGACAGGGTACGGGAACTATGGCTACACCTTC. Amino acids: CSGTGYGNYGYTF. Drawing the rest from reference TRBV29-1 and TRBJ1-2, the complete variable domain is SAVISQKPSRDICQRGTSLTIQCQVDSQVTMMFWYRQQPGQSLTLIATANQGSEATYESGFVIDKFPISRPNLTFSTLTVSNMSPEDSSIYLCSGTGYGNYGYTFGSGTRLTVV.

This chain joins TRBV30 and TRBJ2-5; tentative D call: TRBD1 (5 bases). Deletions cut 2 bases from V and 2 bases from J, with 9 bases between. The CDR3 is 13 residues long. Germline loops: CDR1 GTSNPN, CDR2 SVGIG (reference sequence). The CDR3, as DNA: TGTGCCTGGAGTCTAGGACAACAAGAGACCCAGTACTTC. Protein product: CAWSLGQQETQYF.

The chain is built from TRBV10-2 and TRBJ1-6, with no clear D. The CDR3 consists of 12 residues. Germline V CDR1 and CDR2: WSHSY, SAAADI. Trimming cost V 2 bases and J 15 bases, with 11 bases left between them. The CDR3 is CASSESPGNLHF. For the CDR3, the DNA is TGCGCCAGCAGTGAGAGTCCGGGGAACCTCCACTTT.

V and J are TRBV7-7 and TRBJ2-2; D possibly corresponds to TRBD1 (5 bases). Germline assignment: CDR1 SSHAT and CDR2 FNYEAQ (reference sequence). CDR3 length: 16 amino acids. V lost 5 bases, J lost 4 bases, and 17 bases lay in between. The CDR3 bases are TGTGCCAGCAGCCCTGAAAGGGGATCGGGCACCGGGGAGCTGTTTTTT. Its translation: CASSPERGSGTGELFF.

The gene calls are TRBV9 and TRBJ2-1; D remains ambiguous. Germline assignment: CDR1 SGDLS and CDR2 YYNGEE. This CDR3 has 15 amino acids. V was shortened by 4 bases and J by 0 bases, with 11 bases between the two germline ends. The CDR3: CASSRSFSSYNEQFF. The CDR3 coding sequence is TGTGCCAGCAGCCGTAGTTTTAGCTCCTACAATGAGCAGTTCTTC.

The rearrangement joins TRBV5-1 to TRBJ2-3; 7 positions agree with TRBD2. The CDR3 has 15 amino acids. V was pared by 0 bases and J by 2 bases, with 3 bases of the junction left unmatched. Germline V gene data show CDR1 as SGHRS and CDR2 as YFSETQ. CDR3 sequence: CASSLDGGVTDTQYF. The CDR3 DNA is TGCGCCAGCAGCTTGGATGGGGGGGTCACAGATACGCAGTATTTT.

J is TRBJ1-2 and V is TRBV4-3, with no clear D. With 0 bases removed from V and 7 bases from J, the gap between germline ends came to 6 bases. CDR1 is LGHNA and CDR2 is YSLEER in the germline V gene. The CDR3 spans 12 residues. In DNA, the CDR3 is TGCGCCAGCAGCCAAGAGGGAGGTGGCTACACCTTC. This gives the protein CASSQEGGGYTF.

The chain uses TRBV18 and TRBJ2-1, with D possibly TRBD1 on 6 matching bases. Germline V gives CDR1 KGHSH, CDR2 LQKENI. V was clipped by 6 bases and J by 5 bases, with 17 bases between them. CDR3 length: 15 amino acids. CDR3 bases: TGTGCCAGCTCTCTTCCTATGACAGGCAACAATGAGCAGTTCTTC. This translates into CASSLPMTGNNEQFF.

The V and J genes are TRBV7-9 and TRBJ1-5; 7 bases align to TRBD1. CDR1 and CDR2 (germline): SEHNR, FQNEAQ (reference sequence). Trimming cost V 4 bases and J 0 bases; bases outside gene matches: 3. This CDR3 has 15 residues. This CDR3 reads CASSYGQVSNQPQHF. In DNA form, the CDR3 reads TGTGCCAGCAGCTACGGACAGGTTAGCAATCAGCCCCAGCATTTT.

The chain uses TRBV6-6 and TRBJ1-1, with 8 bases that match TRBD1. The CDR3 runs to 14 residues. Germline V CDR1 and CDR2: MNHNY, SVGAGI (reference sequence). V was clipped by 6 bases and J by 5 bases; unmatched bases: 8. CDR3 nucleotide sequence: TGTGCCAGCAGACTTAACACAGGGGGAACTGAAGCTTTCTTT. Protein sequence: CASRLNTGGTEAFF.

The chain couples TRBV10-1 to TRBJ2-2; maybe TRBD2 (6 bases). Looked up from germline, CDR1 is WNHNN and CDR2 is SYGVQD (reference sequence). V lost 2 bases and J lost 5, with 18 bases in between. The CDR3 totals 17 residues. The CDR3 loop reads CASSEVGGEVPTGELFF. Here the CDR3 DNA reads TGCGCCAGCAGTGAGGTGGGGGGAGAGGTGCCTACCGGGGAGCTGTTTTTT.

This chain links TRBV6-5 with TRBJ2-3; 8 nucleotides match TRBD2. Germline V lookup: CDR1 MNHEY, CDR2 SVGAGI. The CDR3 length is 16 residues. J gave up 1 base and V 2 bases, and 5 bases lay outside the gene matches. The CDR3 nucleotides read TGTGCCAGCAGTTACCCCAGCGGGGGAGGCACAGATACGCAGTATTTT. This gives the protein CASSYPSGGGTDTQYF.

V usage is TRBV7-6 and J usage is TRBJ2-1; D possibly corresponds to TRBD1 (6 bases). Trimming took off 1 base at V and 1 base at J, with 11 bases between the two ends. CDR3 size: 16 residues. The germline V gene encodes CDR1 SGHVS and CDR2 FNYEAQ. This CDR3 reads CASSLDRVRSYNEQFF. The CDR3 DNA is TGTGCCAGCAGCTTAGACAGGGTTAGGTCCTACAATGAGCAGTTCTTC.

The rearrangement uses TRBV6-5 and TRBJ2-5; 7 bases fit TRBD1. Judging by the DNA end, TRBJ2-7 fits better; the J call may be wrong. This CDR3 has 14 amino acids. CDR1 is MNHEY and CDR2 is SVGAGI in the germline V gene. CDR3 coding DNA: TGTGCCAGCAGCCGGACAGGAAGGACCTACGAGCAGTACTTC. It yields the protein CASSRTGRTYEQYF.

The chain couples TRBV7-2 to TRBJ1-5, with 8 bases fitting TRBD1. CDR1 is SGHTA, CDR2 FQGNSA, per germline. This CDR3 region has 14 residues. The J segment lost 7 bases and the V segment lost 2 bases, leaving 4 bases of the junction unmatched. The CDR3 nucleotides are TGTGCCAGCAGCTTACAACAGGGGGACCAGCCCCAGCATTTT. It encodes CASSLQQGDQPQHF.

V is TRBV5-1 and J is TRBJ2-7, with TRBD1 identical over 8 bases. This CDR3 region has 13 residues. The J segment lost 3 bases and the V segment lost 4 bases, leaving 3 bases of the junction unmatched. Per the germline V gene, CDR1 is SGHRS and CDR2 is YFSETQ. The chain's CDR3 is CASSPTGGYEQYF. The CDR3, as DNA: TGCGCCAGCAGCCCCACAGGGGGCTACGAGCAGTACTTC. The full variable domain, in which reference TRBV5-1 and TRBJ2-7 provide the parts outside the CDR3, is KAGVTQTPRYLIKTRGQQVTLSCSPISGHRSVSWYQQTPGQGLQFLFEYFSETQRNKGNFPGRFSGRQFSNSRSEMNVSTLELGDSALYLCASSPTGGYEQYFGPGTRLTVT.

The CDR3 DNA is TGTGCCAGCAGTATCGACAGATTTGGGGAGCTGTTTTTT. It translates to CASSIDRFGELFF. The chain has TRBV27 and TRBJ2-2; D possibly corresponds to TRBD1 (5 bases). CDR3 size: 13 residues. Germline V gene sequence: CDR1 MNHEY, CDR2 SMNVEV (reference sequence). Trimming removed 5 bases at V and 8 bases at J, with 12 bases between.

This rearrangement joins TRBV19 to TRBJ1-6; maybe TRBD1 (5 bases). There are 12 residues in the CDR3. The V gene's germline CDR1 is LNHDA and CDR2 SQIVND (reference sequence). Trimming removed 3 bases at V and 14 bases at J, with 11 bases between. CDR3: CASSMWGDTLHF. CDR3 DNA sequence: TGTGCCAGTAGTATGTGGGGGGATACCCTCCACTTT.

The chain links TRBV29-1 to TRBJ2-7; the match to TRBD2 covers 12 bases. Germline V gene data show CDR1 as SQVTM and CDR2 as ANQGSEA. The V segment lost 3 bases and the J segment 3 bases; nucleotides outside the gene matches: 3. CDR3 length equals 14 residues. This CDR3 is CSVDGTSGRYEQYF. The CDR3 DNA reads TGCAGCGTTGATGGGACTAGCGGGCGCTACGAGCAGTACTTC.

J is TRBJ2-3 and V is TRBV6-6; perhaps TRBD2 as D (5 bases). The CDR3 loop spans 15 amino acids. Per the germline V gene, CDR1 is MNHNY and CDR2 is SVGAGI (reference sequence). Trimming took off 6 bases at V and 0 bases at J, with 13 bases between the two ends. The CDR3 DNA reads TGTGCCAGCAGGAGTGGAACTAGTAGCACAGATACGCAGTATTTT. Translated, it gives CASRSGTSSTDTQYF.

CDR3 amino acids: CASSQEGLKWDEQFF. CDR3 in DNA: TGCGCCAGCAGCCAAGAGGGCCTCAAGTGGGATGAGCAGTTCTTC. This chain connects TRBV4-1 to TRBJ2-1; no clear D gene. Germline V CDR1 and CDR2: MGHRA, YSYEKL. There are 15 residues in the CDR3. The V end was cut by 0 bases, the J end by 8 bases, with 14 bases between.